Listed below are T cell receptor beta chains from one sample, sequenced in a study of OX40 agonist ivuxolimab in advanced cancers. Method: immunoSEQ multiplex PCR; TCRdb's copy keeps in-frame clones and lacks some. Of some 85,000 clones listed, roughly 90% are singletons. Sequencing used CD4+ or CD8+ T cells sorted from blood, obtained in a trial of the OX40 agonist ivuxolimab. The receptors shown here come from an adult with an advanced solid tumor such as melanoma, head and neck, liver or kidney cancer. The CDR3 runs from the conserved cysteine through the conserved F or W. Fields, in order: J gene, V gene, clone size, D gene, CDR3 protein, CDR3 DNA. The D gene is left open where the match is weak. Clone size is stated in some rows and not others, as once, few, many or a class when expanded.

TRBJ1-6,TRBV9,-,TRBD1,CASSGQGASSYNSPLHF,TGTGCCAGCAGCGGACAGGGGGCAAGCTCCTATAATTCACCCCTCCACTTT
TRBJ2-3,TRBV5-4,-,-,CASSLEGRSTDTQYF,TGTGCCAGCAGCTTAGAGGGGCGGAGCACAGATACGCAGTATTTT
TRBJ2-7,TRBV12-1,once,-,CASSQPATGTSGPGGYEQYF,TGTGCCAGCAGCCAACCTGCGACCGGGACTAGCGGCCCGGGCGGCTACGAGCAGTACTTC
TRBJ2-3,TRBV7-6,few,TRBD2,CASSGAGEPDTQYF,TGTGCCAGCAGTGGCGCGGGGGAACCAGATACGCAGTATTTT
TRBJ2-2,TRBV11-2,-,-,CASSLELGLELFF,TGTGCCAGCAGCTTAGAGCTCGGCCTGGAGCTGTTTTTT
TRBJ2-1,TRBV9,-,-,CASSRLVGNNEQFF,TGTGCCAGCAGCAGGCTAGTCGGCAACAATGAGCAGTTCTTC
TRBJ2-7,TRBV2,-,TRBD2,CASSRTSGGAYEQYF,TGTGCCAGCAGTCGGACTAGCGGGGGGGCGTACGAGCAGTACTTC
TRBJ1-1,TRBV6-6,-,-,CADLTGGSNTEAFF,TGTGCCGACCTCACAGGCGGGAGCAACACTGAAGCTTTCTTT
TRBJ2-1,TRBV7-2,once,TRBD1,CASSLAPGGYNEQFF,TGTGCCAGCAGCTTAGCGCCAGGGGGATACAATGAGCAGTTCTTC
TRBJ2-5,TRBV11-2,-,TRBD1,CASSPGTEETQYF,TGTGCCAGCAGCCCAGGGACAGAAGAGACCCAGTACTTC
TRBJ1-2,TRBV6-5,-,-,CASRLSGGGGYTF,TGTGCCAGCAGGTTGTCGGGGGGTGGTGGCTACACCTTC
TRBJ2-1,TRBV5-4,-,-,CASRLNNEQFF,TGTGCCAGCAGGTTGAACAATGAGCAGTTCTTC
TRBJ2-7,TRBV4-2,-,-,CASSLTYEQYF,TGTGCCAGCAGCTTGACCTACGAGCAGTACTTC
TRBJ1-2,TRBV12-5,-,TRBD1,CASGFGDRVGYGYTF,TGTGCTAGTGGTTTCGGGGACAGGGTTGGCTATGGCTACACCTTC
TRBJ2-1,TRBV19,-,-,CASSIVSRSAGYNEQFF,TGTGCCAGTAGTATAGTAAGCCGGAGCGCGGGTTACAATGAGCAGTTCTTC
TRBJ2-7,TRBV11-3,few,-,CASSLDSYEQYF,TGTGCCAGCAGCTTGGACAGCTACGAGCAGTACTTC
TRBJ2-3,TRBV7-6,-,-,CASSLANRVGADTQYF,TGTGCCAGCAGCTTAGCGAACAGGGTGGGTGCAGATACGCAGTATTTT
TRBJ1-2,TRBV18,-,TRBD1,CASSPEGATYGYTF,TGTGCCAGCTCACCGGAGGGGGCTACCTATGGCTACACCTTC
TRBJ2-3,TRBV7-9,-,-,CASSETTDTQYF,TGTGCCAGCAGCGAGACCACAGATACGCAGTATTTT
TRBJ1-1,TRBV4-1,-,-,CASSQDLRGSEAFF,TGCGCCAGCAGCCAAGATCTTAGGGGCTCTGAAGCTTTCTTT
TRBJ1-2,TRBV4-2,-,-,CASSQEQAGTPYGYTF,TGTGCCAGCAGCCAAGAACAGGCCGGAACACCCTATGGCTACACCTTC
TRBJ1-5,TRBV7-9,-,-,CASSSYFNQPQHF,TGTGCCAGCAGCTCCTATTTTAATCAGCCCCAGCATTTT
TRBJ2-7,TRBV19,-,-,CASSFEQSYEQYF,TGTGCCAGTAGTTTTGAGCAATCCTACGAGCAGTACTTC
TRBJ2-5,TRBV27,-,-,CASSLRGALSGTQYF,TGTGCCAGCAGCTTAAGGGGGGCCCTCTCAGGGACCCAGTACTTC
TRBJ1-6,TRBV30,-,-,CAWSPKGGSNSPLHF,TGTGCCTGGAGTCCGAAGGGGGGGTCTAATTCACCCCTCCACTTT
TRBJ2-7,TRBV15,once,TRBD1,CATSREGQGPYEQYF,TGTGCCACCAGCAGAGAGGGACAGGGACCCTACGAGCAGTACTTC
TRBJ2-2,TRBV7-6,-,-,CASSIVGDRNAGELFF,TGTGCCAGCAGCATAGTAGGGGACCGGAATGCCGGGGAGCTGTTTTTT
TRBJ1-3,TRBV5-4,-,-,CASSLVRSGGSGNTIYF,TGTGCCAGCAGCTTGGTCAGAAGTGGGGGCTCTGGAAACACCATATATTTT
TRBJ2-3,TRBV19,-,-,CASSHSPWGADTQYF,TGTGCCAGTAGTCATTCCCCCTGGGGGGCAGATACGCAGTATTTT
TRBJ2-1,TRBV29-1,-,TRBD1,CSAPGQGRNEQFF,TGCAGCGCTCCGGGACAGGGGCGCAATGAGCAGTTCTTC
TRBJ2-7,TRBV10-3,-,-,CAISGGQGQVSYEQYF,TGTGCCATCAGTGGGGGACAAGGTCAGGTCTCCTACGAGCAGTACTTC
TRBJ1-2,TRBV12-2,-,-,CASRSIAGRAHGYTF,TGTGCAAGTCGCTCAATCGCGGGACGGGCACATGGCTACACCTTC
TRBJ1-5,TRBV5-4,-,TRBD1,CAIGTGNNQPQHF,TGTGCCATCGGGACAGGGAATAACCAGCCCCAGCATTTT
TRBJ2-7,TRBV7-2,-,-,CASSSSPGYEQYF,TGTGCCAGCAGCTCAAGCCCGGGCTACGAGCAGTACTTC
TRBJ2-1,TRBV7-6,once,-,CASSLDLVGEQFF,TGTGCCAGCAGCTTAGACTTAGTGGGTGAGCAGTTCTTC